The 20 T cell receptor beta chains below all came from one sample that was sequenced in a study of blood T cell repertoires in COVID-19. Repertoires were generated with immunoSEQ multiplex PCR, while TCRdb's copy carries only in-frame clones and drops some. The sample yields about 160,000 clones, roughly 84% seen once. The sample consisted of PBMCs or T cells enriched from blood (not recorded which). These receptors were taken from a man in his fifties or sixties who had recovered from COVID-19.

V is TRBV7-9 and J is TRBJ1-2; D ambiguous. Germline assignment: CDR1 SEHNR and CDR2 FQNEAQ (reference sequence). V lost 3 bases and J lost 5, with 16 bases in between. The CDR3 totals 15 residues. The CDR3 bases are TGTGCCAGCAGCTTGAAGGGAATACGGGAATATGGCTACACCTTC. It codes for CASSLKGIREYGYTF.

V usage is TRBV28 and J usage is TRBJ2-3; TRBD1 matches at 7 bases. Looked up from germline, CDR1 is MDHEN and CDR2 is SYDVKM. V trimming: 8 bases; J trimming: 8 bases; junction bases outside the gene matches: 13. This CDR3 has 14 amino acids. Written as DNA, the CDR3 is TGTGCCAGCGGTGGGACAGTAGCTCGTGGTACGCAGTATTTT. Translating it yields CASGGTVARGTQYF.

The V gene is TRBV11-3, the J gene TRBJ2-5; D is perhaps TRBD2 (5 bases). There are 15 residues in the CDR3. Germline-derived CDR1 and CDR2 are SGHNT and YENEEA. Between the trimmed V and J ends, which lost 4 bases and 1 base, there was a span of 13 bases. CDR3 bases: TGTGCCAGCAGCTCTAGAGCGGAGACCCAAGAGACCCAGTACTTC. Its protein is CASSSRAETQETQYF.

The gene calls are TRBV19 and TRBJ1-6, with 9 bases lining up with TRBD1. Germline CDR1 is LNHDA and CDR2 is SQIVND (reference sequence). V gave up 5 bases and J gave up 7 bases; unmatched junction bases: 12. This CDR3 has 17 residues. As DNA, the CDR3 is TGTGCCAGTAGTCCTGAGGGCGGACAGGGGCCAAATTCACCCCTCCACTTT. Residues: CASSPEGGQGPNSPLHF.

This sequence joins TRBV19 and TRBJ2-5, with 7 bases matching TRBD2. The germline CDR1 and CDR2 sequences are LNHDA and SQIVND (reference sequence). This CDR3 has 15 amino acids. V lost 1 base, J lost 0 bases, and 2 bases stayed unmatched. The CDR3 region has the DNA TGTGCCAGTAGTATAGGGGGACTAAACCAAGAGACCCAGTACTTC. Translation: CASSIGGLNQETQYF.

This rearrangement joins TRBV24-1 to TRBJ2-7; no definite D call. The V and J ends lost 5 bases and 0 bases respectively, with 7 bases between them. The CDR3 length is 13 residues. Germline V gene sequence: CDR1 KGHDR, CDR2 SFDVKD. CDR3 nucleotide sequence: TGTGCCACCAGTGGCAGGCACTCCTACGAGCAGTACTTC. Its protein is CATSGRHSYEQYF.

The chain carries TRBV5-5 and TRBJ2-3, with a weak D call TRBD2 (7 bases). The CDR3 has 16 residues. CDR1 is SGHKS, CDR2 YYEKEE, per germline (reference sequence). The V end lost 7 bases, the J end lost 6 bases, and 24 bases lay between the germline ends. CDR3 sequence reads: CASGGGGAVGADTQYF. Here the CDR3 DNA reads TGTGCCAGCGGCGGCGGGGGCGCCGTAGGGGCGGATACGCAGTATTTT.

The CDR3 here is CSVDSPEGLSSGNTIYF. Here the CDR3 DNA reads TGCAGCGTTGATTCCCCGGAGGGGCTTAGCTCTGGAAACACCATATATTTT. The chain carries TRBV29-1 and TRBJ1-3; D may be TRBD1 (5 bases). The V gene's germline CDR1 is SQVTM and CDR2 ANQGSEA. The CDR3 extends over 17 amino acids. Trimming took 3 bases from V and 0 from J, leaving 18 bases between them.

The CDR3 reads CASSLTSGRSYNEQFF. CDR3 in DNA: TGTGCCAGCAGTTTGACTAGCGGGCGCTCCTACAATGAGCAGTTCTTC. V gene TRBV6-6 combines with J gene TRBJ2-1, with 10 positions matching TRBD2. Germline values: CDR1 MNHNY, CDR2 SVGAGI (reference sequence). V shed 4 bases, J shed 0 bases, and the junction held 3 bases outside the gene matches. The length of the CDR3 is 16 residues.

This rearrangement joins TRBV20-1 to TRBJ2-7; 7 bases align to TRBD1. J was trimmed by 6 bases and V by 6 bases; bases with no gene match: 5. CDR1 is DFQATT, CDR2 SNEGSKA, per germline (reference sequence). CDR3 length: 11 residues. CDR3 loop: CSARTGAEQYF. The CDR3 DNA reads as TGCAGTGCCAGAACAGGGGCCGAGCAGTACTTC.

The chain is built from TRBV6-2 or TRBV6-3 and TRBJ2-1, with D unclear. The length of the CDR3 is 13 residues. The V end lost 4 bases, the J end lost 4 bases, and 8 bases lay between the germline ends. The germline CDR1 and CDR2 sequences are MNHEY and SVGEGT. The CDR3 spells CASSSLRYNEQFF. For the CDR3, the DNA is TGTGCCAGCAGTTCTTTGAGGTACAATGAGCAGTTCTTC.

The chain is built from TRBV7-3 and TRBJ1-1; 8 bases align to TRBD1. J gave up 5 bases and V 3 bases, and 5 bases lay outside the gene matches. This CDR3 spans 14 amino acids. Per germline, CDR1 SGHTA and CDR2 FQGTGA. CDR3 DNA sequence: TGTGCCAGCAGCTTCGACAGGGGTGATACTGAAGCTTTCTTT. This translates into CASSFDRGDTEAFF.

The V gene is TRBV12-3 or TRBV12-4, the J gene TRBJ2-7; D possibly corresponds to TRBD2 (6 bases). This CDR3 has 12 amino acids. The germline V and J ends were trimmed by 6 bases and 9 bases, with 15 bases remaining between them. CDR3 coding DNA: TGTGCCAGCAGCCCTCGGGGCGGGGTGCAGTACTTC. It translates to CASSPRGGVQYF.

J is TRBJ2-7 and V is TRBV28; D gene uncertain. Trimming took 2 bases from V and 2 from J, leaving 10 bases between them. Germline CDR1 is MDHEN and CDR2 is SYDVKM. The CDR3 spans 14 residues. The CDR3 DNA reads TGTGCCAGCAGTTTACAGGTCGTACCCTACGAGCAGTACTTC. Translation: CASSLQVVPYEQYF.

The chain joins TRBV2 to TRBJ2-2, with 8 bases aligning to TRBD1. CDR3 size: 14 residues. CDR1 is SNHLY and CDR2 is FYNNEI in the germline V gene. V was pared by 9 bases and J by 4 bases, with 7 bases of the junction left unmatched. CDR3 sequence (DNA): TGTGCCAGTAACCGACAGGGGACCACCGGGGAGCTGTTTTTT. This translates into CASNRQGTTGELFF.

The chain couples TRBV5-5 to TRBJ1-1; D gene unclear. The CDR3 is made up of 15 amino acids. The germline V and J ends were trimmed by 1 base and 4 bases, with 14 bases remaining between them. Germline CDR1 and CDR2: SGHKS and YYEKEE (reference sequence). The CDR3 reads CASSLSSGRGTEAFF. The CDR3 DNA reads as TGTGCCAGCAGCTTGTCGTCGGGGAGAGGCACTGAAGCTTTCTTT.

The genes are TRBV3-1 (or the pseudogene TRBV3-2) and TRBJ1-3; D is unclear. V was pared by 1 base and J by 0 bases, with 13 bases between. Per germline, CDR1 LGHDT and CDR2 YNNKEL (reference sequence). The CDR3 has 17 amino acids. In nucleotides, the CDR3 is TGTGCCAGCAGCCAAGTATTCGGCGGTAGCTCTGGAAACACCATATATTTT. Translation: CASSQVFGGSSGNTIYF.

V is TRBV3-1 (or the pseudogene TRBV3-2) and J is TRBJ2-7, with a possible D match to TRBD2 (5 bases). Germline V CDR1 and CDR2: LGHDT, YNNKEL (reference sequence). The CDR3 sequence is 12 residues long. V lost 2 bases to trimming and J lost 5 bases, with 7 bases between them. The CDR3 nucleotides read TGTGCCAGCAGCCAACTCGGGAACGAGCAGTACTTC. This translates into CASSQLGNEQYF.

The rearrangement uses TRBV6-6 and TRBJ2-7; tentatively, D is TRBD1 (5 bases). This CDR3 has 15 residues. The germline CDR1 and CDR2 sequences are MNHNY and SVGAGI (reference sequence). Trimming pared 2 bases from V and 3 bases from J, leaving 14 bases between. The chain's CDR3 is CASSYEVGQGYEQYF. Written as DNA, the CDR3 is TGTGCCAGCAGTTACGAGGTTGGGCAGGGCTACGAGCAGTACTTC.

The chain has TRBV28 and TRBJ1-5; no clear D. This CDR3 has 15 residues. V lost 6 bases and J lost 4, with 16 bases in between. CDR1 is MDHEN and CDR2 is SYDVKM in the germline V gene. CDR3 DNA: TGTGCCAGCAGCCCCCCGGGGATTGTAAATCAGCCCCAGCATTTT. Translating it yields CASSPPGIVNQPQHF.